These 5 T cell receptor beta chains were all obtained from the same sample, sequenced in a study of shared clonotypes between healthy human individuals (dated by TCRdb to the early 2020s). Preparation of the library involved the immunoSEQ multiplex PCR assay. TCRdb retrieved this table from immuneACCESS and kept in-frame rearrangements only. Not all clones are present; in checked studies, unresolved V genes account for under half, and no reason is known for the remainder. Recorded for this sample are some 490,000 clones; roughly 80% of them occurred a single time. The top ten clones comprise 9.5% to 15% of the sample. The sample taken for sequencing was PBMCs. Source of these receptors: a woman in her 40s in good health. Some clones in this sample may be carry-over from other donors' samples.

With respect to this clone: This is likely an artifact of a read error, given a far larger clone one base away. The sample carries other DNA sequences with the same CDR3. The chain employs TRBV6-5 and TRBJ1-4; D unclear. V was shortened by 5 bases and J by 2 bases, with 9 bases between the two germline ends. CDR3 length: 14 residues. Germline CDR1 MNHEY, CDR2 SVGAGI. The CDR3: CASSLGWTNEKLFF. In nucleotides, the CDR3 is TGTGCCAGCAGTCTAGGTTGGACTAATGAAAAACTGTTTTTT.

In DNA form, the CDR3 reads TGTGCCAGCACCCCAGGGCGGGGTACGCAGTATTTT. It yields the protein CASTPGRGTQYF. The chain is built from TRBV7-9 and TRBJ2-3; a possible D gene is TRBD2 (6 bases). Germline loops: CDR1 SEHNR, CDR2 FQNEAQ (reference sequence). The CDR3 is 12 residues long. The ends were cut back, 7 bases at V and 8 bases at J, with 13 bases in the middle.

Details on this clone: A far larger clone is one base from this, pointing to a likely read error. V usage is TRBV28 and J usage is TRBJ1-2; D unclear. This CDR3 region has 11 residues. In germline, CDR1 is MDHEN, CDR2 SYDVKM. Trimming stripped 6 bases from V and 8 bases from J, with 10 bases between. The CDR3 nucleotides are TGTGCCAGCAGCAGTACTCGGGGCTACACCTTC. Protein product: CASSSTRGYTF.

The chain recombines TRBV12-5 with TRBJ2-2, with TRBD2 identical over 8 bases. CDR1 is LGHNT and CDR2 is FRNRAP in the germline V gene. Trimming at V came to 2 bases and at J to 3 bases, leaving 5 bases not matched to a gene. The CDR3 sequence is 16 residues long. CDR3 sequence: CASGLTSGSDTGELFF. CDR3 nucleotides: TGTGCTAGTGGTTTGACAAGCGGGAGTGACACCGGGGAGCTGTTTTTT.

A remark on this clone: The likely explanation is a read error, given a far larger clone one base away. The chain combines TRBV7-2 with TRBJ1-2; D is unresolved. Between the trimmed V and J ends, which lost 5 bases and 8 bases, there was a span of 18 bases. The germline CDR1 and CDR2 sequences are SGHTA and FQGNSA. This CDR3 is 14 amino acids long. Here the CDR3 DNA reads TGTGCCAGCAGCCCTATGTGGCATGGGAGCGGCTACACCTTC. Protein: CASSPMWHGSGYTF.